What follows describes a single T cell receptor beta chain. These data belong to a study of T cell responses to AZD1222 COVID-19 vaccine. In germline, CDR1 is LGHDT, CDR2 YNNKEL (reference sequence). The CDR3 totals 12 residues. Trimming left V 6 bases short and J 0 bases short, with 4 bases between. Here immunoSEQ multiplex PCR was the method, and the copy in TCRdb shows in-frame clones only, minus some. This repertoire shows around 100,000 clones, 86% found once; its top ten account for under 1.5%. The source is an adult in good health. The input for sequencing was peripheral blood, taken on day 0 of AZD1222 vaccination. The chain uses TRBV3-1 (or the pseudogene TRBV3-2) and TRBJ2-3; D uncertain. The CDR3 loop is CASSPSTDTQYF. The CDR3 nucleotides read TGTGCCAGCAGTCCTAGCACAGATACGCAGTATTTT.